This T cell receptor beta chain derives from a study of molecular identifiers for immune sequencing clone quantification. TCRdb re-called the PCR reads with MiXCR, one entry per CDR3 protein. The repertoire holds tens of thousands of distinct CDR3 sequences, just over 35% seen once, with 3% to 4% in the top ten. The sequence was obtained from a human donor in good health. Some libraries in this study had Jurkat cell RNA spiked in. Sequenced: naive CD8+ T cells from blood, with Jurkat cell RNA spiked in. Subset denoted: FACS-sorted CD8+CD4-CCR7+CD45RA+ naive T cells.

The CDR3 sequence is CSARNQGYEQYF. CDR3 bases: TGCAGTGCTAGGAATCAGGGTTACGAGCAGTACTTC. The chain joins TRBV20-1 to TRBJ2-7; TRBD1 might be the D (5 bases). This CDR3 contains 12 residues. V was cut by 3 bases and J by 4 bases, with 10 bases left in between. The germline V gene encodes CDR1 DFQATT and CDR2 SNEGSKA (reference sequence).